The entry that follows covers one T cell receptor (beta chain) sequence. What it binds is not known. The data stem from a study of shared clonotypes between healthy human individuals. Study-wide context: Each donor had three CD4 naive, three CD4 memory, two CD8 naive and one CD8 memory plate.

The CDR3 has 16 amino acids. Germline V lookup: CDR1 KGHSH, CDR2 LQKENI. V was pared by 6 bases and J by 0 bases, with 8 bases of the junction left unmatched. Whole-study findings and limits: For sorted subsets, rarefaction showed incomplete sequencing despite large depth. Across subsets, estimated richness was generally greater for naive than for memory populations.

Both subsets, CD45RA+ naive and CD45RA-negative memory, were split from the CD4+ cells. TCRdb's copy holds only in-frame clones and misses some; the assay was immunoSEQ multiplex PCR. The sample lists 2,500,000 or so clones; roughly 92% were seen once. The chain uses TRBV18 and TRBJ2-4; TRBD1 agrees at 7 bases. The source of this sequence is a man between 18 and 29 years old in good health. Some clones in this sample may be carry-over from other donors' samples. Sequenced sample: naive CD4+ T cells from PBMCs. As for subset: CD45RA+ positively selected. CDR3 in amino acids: CASSYGQDLAKNIQYF. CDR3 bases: TGTGCCAGCTCCTACGGACAGGACCTAGCCAAAAACATTCAGTACTTC.